The 32 T cell receptor beta chains listed next were all sequenced from one sample in a study of blood T cell repertoires in COVID-19. Repertoires were generated with immunoSEQ multiplex PCR, while TCRdb's copy carries only in-frame clones and drops some. The table records about 210,000 clones, about 87% of them present only once. Input material: peripheral blood. The receptors shown here come from a man between 70 and 80 years old with acute or convalescent COVID-19.

This clone was found a few times. This chain connects TRBV20-1 to TRBJ1-6; the D gene is possibly TRBD1 (6 bases). The germline gives CDR1 DFQATT, CDR2 SNEGSKA (reference sequence). The CDR3 is made up of 12 amino acids. The V end lost 3 bases, the J end lost 8 bases, and 8 bases lay between the germline ends. The CDR3 DNA reads TGCAGTGCTAGTGCAGGGGATTCACCCCTCCACTTT. Residues: CSASAGDSPLHF.

The genes are TRBV3-1 (or the pseudogene TRBV3-2) and TRBJ1-2; D ambiguous. Germline CDR1 is LGHDT and CDR2 is YNNKEL (reference sequence). The CDR3 is 14 residues long. The V gene lost 3 bases and the J gene lost 2 bases, with 10 bases spanning the gap. The CDR3 DNA reads as TGTGCCAGCAGCCAGTCGACACCGAACTATGGCTACACCTTC. This encodes CASSQSTPNYGYTF.

The chain carries TRBV7-2 and TRBJ1-2, with 9 bases aligning to TRBD1. Germline loops: CDR1 SGHTA, CDR2 FQGNSA. V shed 2 bases, J shed 4 bases, and the junction held 5 bases outside the gene matches. This CDR3 contains 15 residues. The CDR3 DNA follows: TGTGCCAGCAGCTTAACCGGGACAGGGACCTATGGCTACACCTTC. This codes for CASSLTGTGTYGYTF. The whole variable domain, remainder taken from reference TRBV7-2 and TRBJ1-2, is GAGVSQSPSNKVTEKGKDVELRCDPISGHTALYWYRQSLGQGLEFLIYFQGNSAPDKSGLPSDRFSAERTGGSVSTLTIQRTQQEDSAVYLCASSLTGTGTYGYTFGSGTRLTVV.

This clone showed up just once. The chain joins TRBV27 to TRBJ1-1; weak D call: TRBD1 (6 bases). Trimming took off 5 bases at V and 6 bases at J, with 19 bases between the two ends. CDR3 length: 15 residues. Germline V lookup: CDR1 MNHEY, CDR2 SMNVEV (reference sequence). CDR3 bases: TGTGCCAGCAGTAACCGACAGGAAGGCATCGCTGAAGCTTTCTTT. Amino acid sequence: CASSNRQEGIAEAFF.

The CDR3 reads CSASSGTGAYNEQFF. The CDR3 DNA reads as TGCAGTGCTAGTTCCGGGACAGGGGCTTACAATGAGCAGTTCTTC. The chain combines TRBV20-1 with TRBJ2-1, with 10 bases aligning to TRBD1. The J segment lost 4 bases and the V segment lost 3 bases, leaving 6 bases of the junction unmatched. The CDR3 loop spans 15 amino acids. Germline loops: CDR1 DFQATT, CDR2 SNEGSKA (reference sequence).

This clone showed up just once. This rearrangement joins TRBV5-1 to TRBJ2-1; D is perhaps TRBD1 (8 bases). V was cut by 2 bases and J by 4 bases, with 34 bases left in between. Germline V gives CDR1 SGHRS, CDR2 YFSETQ. The CDR3 sequence is 22 residues long. The CDR3 protein is CASSFRYNFPQQGGGLYNEQFF. The CDR3 DNA sequence: TGCGCCAGCAGCTTCCGCTATAACTTCCCTCAACAGGGGGGGGGCCTTTACAATGAGCAGTTCTTC. The full variable domain, in which reference TRBV5-1 and TRBJ2-1 provide the parts outside the CDR3, is KAGVTQTPRYLIKTRGQQVTLSCSPISGHRSVSWYQQTPGQGLQFLFEYFSETQRNKGNFPGRFSGRQFSNSRSEMNVSTLELGDSALYLCASSFRYNFPQQGGGLYNEQFFGPGTRLTVL.

The chain recombines TRBV12-5 with TRBJ2-5, with D tentatively TRBD1 (6 bases). CDR1 LGHNT and CDR2 FRNRAP come from the germline V gene. The CDR3 is 15 amino acids. Trimming stripped 6 bases from V and 3 bases from J, with 17 bases between. As DNA, the CDR3 is TGTGCTAGTGGCTTGTCGGATCAGGGGAAAGAGACCCAGTACTTC. Translating it yields CASGLSDQGKETQYF.

This chain joins TRBV7-2 and TRBJ2-1; 8 nucleotides agree with TRBD2. This CDR3 has 14 residues. V was pared by 2 bases and J by 5 bases, with 2 bases of the junction left unmatched. Germline CDR1 and CDR2: SGHTA and FQGNSA. CDR3 protein: CASSLTREDNEQFF. CDR3 nucleotide sequence: TGTGCCAGCAGCTTAACGCGGGAGGACAATGAGCAGTTCTTC.

The V and J genes are TRBV4-2 and TRBJ2-5; 7 bases map to TRBD1. The CDR3 has 15 amino acids. Trimming cost V 1 base and J 5 bases; bases outside gene matches: 7. Germline assignment: CDR1 LGHNA and CDR2 YNFKEQ. CDR3 region: CASSQGQGGLETQYF. The CDR3 bases are TGTGCCAGCAGCCAAGGACAGGGCGGGTTGGAGACCCAGTACTTC.

The V call is TRBV5-6, the J call TRBJ1-2; the D is unclear. This CDR3 region has 14 residues. Trimming removed 3 bases at V and 5 bases at J, with 14 bases between. The germline gives CDR1 SGHDT, CDR2 YYEEEE. CDR3: CASSSTGIPYGYTF. The CDR3 coding sequence is TGTGCCAGCAGCTCCACCGGGATCCCGTATGGCTACACCTTC.

This clone was seen only once. This chain joins TRBV9 and TRBJ2-7; possibly TRBD1 for D (5 bases). In germline, CDR1 is SGDLS, CDR2 YYNGEE. The CDR3 totals 14 residues. Trimming took 4 bases from V and 6 from J, leaving 17 bases between them. The CDR3 region has the DNA TGTGCCAGCAGCCTCCGACCGCAGGGATCCGAGCAGTACTTC. The encoded protein is CASSLRPQGSEQYF.

The chain has TRBV30 and TRBJ1-6, with 7 bases aligning to TRBD1. The V segment lost 4 bases and the J segment 6 bases; nucleotides outside the gene matches: 6. Germline loops: CDR1 GTSNPN, CDR2 SVGIG (reference sequence). The CDR3 loop spans 14 amino acids. The CDR3 DNA reads as TGTGCCTGGAACCGGGACAGATTTAATTCACCCCTCCACTTT. Translating it yields CAWNRDRFNSPLHF.

The chain links TRBV5-8 to TRBJ2-3; 7 bases line up with TRBD2. The V gene end was trimmed by 4 bases and the J gene end by 5 bases; junction bases not matched to a gene: 13. CDR1 is SGHTS and CDR2 is YDEGEE in the germline V gene. This CDR3 is 16 amino acids long. The CDR3 nucleotides read TGTGCCAGCAGCCCGCCGCGGGAGACGGGCCGAGATACGCAGTATTTT. It translates to CASSPPRETGRDTQYF.

The rearrangement links TRBV4-2 to TRBJ1-5; 7 bases match TRBD1. Looked up from germline, CDR1 is LGHNA and CDR2 is YNFKEQ. This CDR3 region has 16 residues. After removal of 0 bases from V and 3 bases from J, the junction contained 5 bases not matched to a gene. This CDR3 reads CASSQEGTVVNQPQHF. The CDR3 nucleotides read TGTGCCAGCAGCCAAGAGGGGACAGTAGTCAATCAGCCCCAGCATTTT.

V and J are TRBV7-3 and TRBJ2-2; 7 bases fit TRBD1. This CDR3 region has 15 residues. Germline assignment: CDR1 SGHTA and CDR2 FQGTGA. V shed 6 bases and J 3 bases; nucleotides not matched to a gene: 7. The CDR3 DNA follows: TGTGCCAGCAGTCCCGTCCAGGGGGACACCGGGGAGCTGTTTTTT. It yields the protein CASSPVQGDTGELFF.

V usage is TRBV11-3 and J usage is TRBJ2-2; D call uncertain. The germline V gene encodes CDR1 SGHNT and CDR2 YENEEA. Trimming took 5 bases from V and 5 from J, leaving 6 bases between them. The CDR3 spans 12 residues. The CDR3, as DNA: TGTGCCAGCAGCCCTAATACCGGGGAGCTGTTTTTT. Its protein product is CASSPNTGELFF.

The CDR3 region is CASSLVGTDTQYF. The CDR3 DNA follows: TGCGCCAGCAGCTTGGTAGGCACAGATACGCAGTATTTT. The chain employs TRBV5-1 and TRBJ2-3; D is undetermined. The CDR3 length is 13 residues. Germline V gives CDR1 SGHRS, CDR2 YFSETQ. Trimming took 0 bases from V and 1 from J, leaving 3 bases between them.

This clone was detected many times. The V gene is TRBV19, the J gene TRBJ2-1; weak D call: TRBD1 (5 bases). The CDR3 extends over 13 amino acids. Germline loops: CDR1 LNHDA, CDR2 SQIVND (reference sequence). Trimming pared 5 bases from V and 9 bases from J, leaving 14 bases between. The CDR3 sequence is CASSSPGSGEQFF. CDR3 coding DNA: TGTGCCAGTAGTTCCCCAGGGTCGGGTGAGCAGTTCTTC.

The rearrangement uses TRBV16 and TRBJ2-1; no reliable D call. Germline CDR1 KGHSY, CDR2 FQNENV. The CDR3 is 12 amino acids. The ends were cut back, 0 bases at V and 9 bases at J, with 6 bases in the middle. The CDR3 sequence is CASSQSSLEQFF. The DNA of the CDR3 is TGTGCCAGCAGCCAATCGTCACTTGAGCAGTTCTTC. Combining the CDR3 with reference TRBV16 and TRBJ2-1 gives the whole variable domain GEEVAQTPKHLVRGEGQKAKLYCAPIKGHSYVFWYQQVLKNEFKFLISFQNENVFDETGMPKERFSAKCLPNSPCSLEIQATKLEDSAVYFCASSQSSLEQFFGPGTRLTVL.

This rearrangement joins TRBV6-1 to TRBJ2-5; TRBD2 matches 11 bases. J lost 5 bases, V lost 1 base, and 9 bases had no gene match. Germline assignment: CDR1 MNHNS and CDR2 SASEGT. This CDR3 has 17 residues. The CDR3 bases are TGTGCCAGCAGTGAAGTGACTAGCGGGATTACGGGGGAGACCCAGTACTTC. Translated: CASSEVTSGITGETQYF.

The chain couples TRBV3-1 (or the pseudogene TRBV3-2) to TRBJ2-1; 13 bases match TRBD2. Germline loops: CDR1 LGHDT, CDR2 YNNKEL (reference sequence). Unmatched junction bases numbered 14, after V lost 4 bases and J lost 8 bases. The CDR3 runs to 18 residues. The CDR3 region has the DNA TGTGCCAGCAGCCGCCCCCTAGGACTAGCGGGAGTTGGCGATGAGCAGTTCTTC. Its translation is CASSRPLGLAGVGDEQFF.

CDR3 coding DNA: TGCGCCAGCAGCCCGGGGACTAGCGGGACCGACGAGCAGTACTTC. Translation: CASSPGTSGTDEQYF. The chain employs TRBV5-1 and TRBJ2-7, with TRBD2 identical over 13 bases. Unmatched junction bases numbered 6, after V lost 4 bases and J lost 5 bases. The CDR3 has 15 residues. The germline V gene has CDR1 SGHRS and CDR2 YFSETQ.

The J gene is TRBJ2-5, the V gene TRBV7-2, with TRBD2 matching 8 bases. Germline V CDR1 and CDR2: SGHTA, FQGNSA. V trimming: 2 bases; J trimming: 4 bases; junction bases outside the gene matches: 9. This CDR3 has 16 residues. This CDR3 reads CASSLMSGRRGETQYF. CDR3 bases: TGTGCCAGCAGCTTAATGAGCGGGAGACGGGGAGAGACCCAGTACTTC. The entire variable domain, with the rest obtained from reference TRBV7-2 and TRBJ2-5, is as follows: GAGVSQSPSNKVTEKGKDVELRCDPISGHTALYWYRQSLGQGLEFLIYFQGNSAPDKSGLPSDRFSAERTGGSVSTLTIQRTQQEDSAVYLCASSLMSGRRGETQYFGPGTRLLVL.

The chain employs TRBV18 and TRBJ2-7, with D possibly TRBD2 on 5 matching bases. Trimming pared 2 bases from V and 3 bases from J, leaving 5 bases between. Germline lookup yields CDR1 KGHSH and CDR2 LQKENI. CDR3 size: 12 residues. This chain's CDR3 is CASSPGSYEQYF. In DNA, the CDR3 is TGTGCCAGCTCACCAGGGAGCTACGAGCAGTACTTC.

The rearrangement links TRBV6-5 to TRBJ1-2, with 10 bases matching TRBD1. Germline V lookup: CDR1 MNHEY, CDR2 SVGAGI. The CDR3 runs 15 residues. Unmatched junction bases numbered 0, after V lost 0 bases and J lost 2 bases. CDR3 sequence (DNA): TGTGCCAGCAGTTACTCGGGACAGGGGAACTATGGCTACACCTTC. Residues: CASSYSGQGNYGYTF.

The chain joins TRBV5-4 to TRBJ2-2; no clear D gene. V shed 4 bases and J shed 6 bases, with 19 bases lying between them. The CDR3 extends over 16 amino acids. The germline V gene encodes CDR1 SGHNT and CDR2 YYREEE (reference sequence). CDR3 sequence (DNA): TGTGCCAGCAGCCTCTCTGGCGGCAAAAGACCCGGGGAGCTGTTTTTT. Protein product: CASSLSGGKRPGELFF.

This clone was picked up one time. The V and J genes are TRBV9 and TRBJ2-7; D perhaps matches TRBD2 (6 bases). V dropped 4 bases and J dropped 9 bases, with 17 bases sitting between them. The CDR3 is made up of 13 amino acids. Per the germline V gene, CDR1 is SGDLS and CDR2 is YYNGEE. CDR3 DNA sequence: TGTGCCAGCAGCCCGAACAGCGGGTTGGCGCAGTACTTC. Amino acid sequence: CASSPNSGLAQYF.

V and J are TRBV7-9 and TRBJ2-1; 9 bases agree with TRBD1. Trimming at V came to 2 bases and at J to 5 bases, leaving 4 bases not matched to a gene. The V gene's germline CDR1 is SEHNR and CDR2 FQNEAQ (reference sequence). This CDR3 is built from 15 residues. The DNA for the CDR3 is TGTGCCAGCAGCTTATCACGGACAGGGGACAATGAGCAGTTCTTC. Its protein product is CASSLSRTGDNEQFF.

Of note for this clone: The same CDR3 can be traced to other DNA sequences in this sample. The V call is TRBV12-3 or TRBV12-4, the J call TRBJ2-3, with D maybe TRBD1 (5 bases). The V end was cut by 3 bases, the J end by 3 bases, with 7 bases between. CDR3 length: 13 amino acids. CDR3 in amino acids: CASSLYRTDTQYF. The CDR3 DNA follows: TGTGCCAGCAGTTTGTACAGGACAGATACGCAGTATTTT.

This chain joins TRBV19 and TRBJ1-1, with D uncertain. Trimming pared 6 bases from V and 4 bases from J, leaving 15 bases between. CDR3 size: 14 residues. Germline V CDR1 and CDR2: LNHDA, SQIVND (reference sequence). CDR3 DNA sequence: TGTGCCAGTAGATGGCTAGTTAGGAGCACTGAAGCTTTCTTT. It encodes CASRWLVRSTEAFF.

The chain uses TRBV3-1 (or the pseudogene TRBV3-2) and TRBJ2-1, with D perhaps matching TRBD2 (6 bases). With 3 bases removed from V and 15 bases from J, the gap between germline ends came to 18 bases. This CDR3 region has 13 residues. Germline loops: CDR1 LGHDT, CDR2 YNNKEL (reference sequence). The CDR3 region is CASSQLEGQRVFF. CDR3 DNA sequence: TGTGCCAGCAGCCAGCTCGAAGGCCAGCGGGTGTTCTTC.

The rearrangement links TRBV19 to TRBJ1-1; 7 bases line up with TRBD1. Trimming removed 3 bases from V and 5 bases from J; junction bases left unmatched: 9. Germline CDR1 reads LNHDA; CDR2 reads SQIVND (reference sequence). The CDR3 runs 15 residues. The DNA of the CDR3 is TGTGCCAGTAGTATGGACAGGTTATGGGGAACTGAAGCTTTCTTT. Protein sequence: CASSMDRLWGTEAFF.